This TCR beta chain is from a study of control samples from healthy donors and cancer patients. Data came from immunoSEQ multiplex PCR; TCRdb stores just in-frame clones and leaves some out. The sample contains 85,000 to 90,000 clones, roughly 91% of which appear only once. This clonotype was sampled from a woman aged 50 to 60 with colorectal cancer. The sample was PBMCs.

The CDR3 nucleotides read TGTGCCAGCAGCTTAGATGCCAGGCTCGGGGAGCTGTTTTTT. It encodes CASSLDARLGELFF. The chain couples TRBV11-3 to TRBJ2-2; D is undetermined. Per the germline V gene, CDR1 is SGHNT and CDR2 is YENEEA. Between the trimmed V and J ends, which lost 0 bases and 7 bases, there was a span of 9 bases. CDR3 length: 14 residues. The variable domain in full, with the rest retrieved from reference TRBV11-3 and TRBJ2-2, is EAGVVQSPRYKIIEKKQPVAFWCNPISGHNTLYWYLQNLGQGPELLIRYENEEAVDDSQLPKDRFSAERLKGVDSTLKIQPAELGDSAVYLCASSLDARLGELFFGEGSRLTVL.